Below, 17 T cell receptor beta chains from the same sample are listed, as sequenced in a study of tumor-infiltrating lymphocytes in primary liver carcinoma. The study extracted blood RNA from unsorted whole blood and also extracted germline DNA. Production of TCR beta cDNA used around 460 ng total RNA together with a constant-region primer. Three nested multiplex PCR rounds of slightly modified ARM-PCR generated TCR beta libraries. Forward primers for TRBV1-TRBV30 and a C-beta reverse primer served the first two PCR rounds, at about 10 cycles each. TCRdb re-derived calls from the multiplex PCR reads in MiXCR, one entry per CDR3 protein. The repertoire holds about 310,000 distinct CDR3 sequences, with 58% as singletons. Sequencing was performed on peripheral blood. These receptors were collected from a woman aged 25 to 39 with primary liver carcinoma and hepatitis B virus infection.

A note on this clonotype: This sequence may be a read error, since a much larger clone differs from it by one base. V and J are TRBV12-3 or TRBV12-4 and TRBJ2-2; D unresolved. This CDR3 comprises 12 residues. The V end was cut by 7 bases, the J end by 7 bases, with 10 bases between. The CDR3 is CASTGYIGELFF. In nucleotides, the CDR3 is TGTGCCAGCACAGGATACATCGGGGAGCTGTTTTTT.

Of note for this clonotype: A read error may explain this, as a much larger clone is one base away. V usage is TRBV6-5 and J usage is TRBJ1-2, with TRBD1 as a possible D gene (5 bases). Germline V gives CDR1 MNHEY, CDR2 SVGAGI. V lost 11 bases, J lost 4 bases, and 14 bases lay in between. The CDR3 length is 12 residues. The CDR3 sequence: CACRGPAYGYTF. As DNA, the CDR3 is TGTGCCTGCCGGGGACCGGCCTATGGCTACACCTTC.

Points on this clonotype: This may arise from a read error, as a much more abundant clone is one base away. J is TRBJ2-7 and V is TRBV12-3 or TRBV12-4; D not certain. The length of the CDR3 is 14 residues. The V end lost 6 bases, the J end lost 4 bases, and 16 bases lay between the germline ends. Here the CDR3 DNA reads TGTGCCAGCAGGACCGACATGTTCCCTTACGAGCAGTACTTC. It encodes CASRTDMFPYEQYF.

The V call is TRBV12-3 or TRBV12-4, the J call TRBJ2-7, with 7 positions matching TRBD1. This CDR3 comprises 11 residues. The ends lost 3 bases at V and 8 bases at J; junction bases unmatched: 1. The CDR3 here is CASSLDRQQYF. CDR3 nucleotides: TGTGCCAGCAGTTTGGACAGGCAGCAGTACTTC.

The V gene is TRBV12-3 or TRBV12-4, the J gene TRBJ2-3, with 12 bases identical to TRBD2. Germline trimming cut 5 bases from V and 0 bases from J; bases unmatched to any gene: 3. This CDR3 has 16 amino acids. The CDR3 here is CASSPGLAGSTDTQYF. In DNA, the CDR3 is TGTGCCAGCAGTCCTGGACTAGCGGGGAGCACAGATACGCAGTATTTT.

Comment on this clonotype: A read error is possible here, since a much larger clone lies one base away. In nucleotides, the CDR3 is TGTGCCAGCACCCCACGTAGGGGGACCGCCTTCTCCTACAATGATCAGTTCTTC. Translation: CASTPRRGTAFSYNDQFF. V is TRBV6-2 or TRBV6-3 and J is TRBJ2-1, with a weak D call TRBD1 (6 bases). The CDR3 totals 18 residues. Germline V CDR1 and CDR2: MNHEY, SVGEGT.

Here the CDR3 reads CASSSPGRGGEQYF. CDR3 bases: TGCGCCAGCAGCTCCCCCGGCAGAGGGGGCGAGCAGTACTTC. The rearrangement uses TRBV4-1 and TRBJ2-7, with a possible D match to TRBD1 (6 bases). This CDR3 region has 14 residues. CDR1 and CDR2 from the germline V gene are MGHRA and YSYEKL. Between the trimmed V and J ends, which lost 5 bases and 6 bases, there was a span of 17 bases.

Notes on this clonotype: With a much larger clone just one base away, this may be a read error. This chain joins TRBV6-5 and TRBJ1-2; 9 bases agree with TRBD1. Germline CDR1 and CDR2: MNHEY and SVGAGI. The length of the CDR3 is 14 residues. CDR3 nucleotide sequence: TGTGCCGGCAGTCCACAGGGGGCAGGGTATGGCTACACCTTC. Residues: CAGSPQGAGYGYTF.

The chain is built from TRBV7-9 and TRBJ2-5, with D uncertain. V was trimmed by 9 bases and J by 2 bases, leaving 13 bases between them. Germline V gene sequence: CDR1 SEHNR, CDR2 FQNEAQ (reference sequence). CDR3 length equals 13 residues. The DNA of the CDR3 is TGTGCCAGTAACTTACCAGGACAAGAGACCCAGTACTTC. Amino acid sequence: CASNLPGQETQYF.

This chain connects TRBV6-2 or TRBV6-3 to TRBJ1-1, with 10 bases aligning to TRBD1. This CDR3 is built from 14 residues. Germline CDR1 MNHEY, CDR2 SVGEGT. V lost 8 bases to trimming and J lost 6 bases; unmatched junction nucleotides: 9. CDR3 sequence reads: CASVDRGTTSEAFF. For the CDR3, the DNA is TGTGCCAGCGTGGACAGGGGGACGACTTCTGAAGCTTTCTTT.

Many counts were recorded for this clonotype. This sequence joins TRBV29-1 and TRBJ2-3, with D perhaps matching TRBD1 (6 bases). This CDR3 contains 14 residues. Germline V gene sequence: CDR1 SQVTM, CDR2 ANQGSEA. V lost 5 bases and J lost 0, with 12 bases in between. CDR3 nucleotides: TGCAGCGTTCGACCCGACAGGAGCACAGATACGCAGTATTTT. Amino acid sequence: CSVRPDRSTDTQYF.

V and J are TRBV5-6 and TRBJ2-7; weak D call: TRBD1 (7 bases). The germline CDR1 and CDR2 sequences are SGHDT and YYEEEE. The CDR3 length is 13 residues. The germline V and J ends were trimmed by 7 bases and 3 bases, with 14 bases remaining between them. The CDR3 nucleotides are TGTGCCAGCCGCCCCAGGGGGGTCTACGAGCAGTACTTC. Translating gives CASRPRGVYEQYF.

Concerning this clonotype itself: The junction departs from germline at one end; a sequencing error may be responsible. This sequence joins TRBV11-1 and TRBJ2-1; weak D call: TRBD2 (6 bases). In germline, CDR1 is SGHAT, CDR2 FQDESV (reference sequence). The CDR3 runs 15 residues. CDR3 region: CASSEYLAIYNQQFF. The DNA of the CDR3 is TGTGCCAGTAGCGAGTATCTAGCGATATACAATCAGCAGTTCTTC.

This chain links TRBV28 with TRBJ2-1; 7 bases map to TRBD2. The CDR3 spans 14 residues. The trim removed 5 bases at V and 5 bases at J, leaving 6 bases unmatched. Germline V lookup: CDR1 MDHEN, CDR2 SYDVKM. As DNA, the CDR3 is TGTGCCAGCAGTCGACTAGCTACCCACAATGAGCAGTTCTTC. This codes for CASSRLATHNEQFF.

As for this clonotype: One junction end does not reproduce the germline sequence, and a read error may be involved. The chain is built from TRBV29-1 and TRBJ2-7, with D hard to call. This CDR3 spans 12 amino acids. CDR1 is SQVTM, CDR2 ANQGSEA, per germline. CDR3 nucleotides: TGCAGCGTTTTTACGAGCTCCTACGAGGAGTATTTC. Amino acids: CSVFTSSYEEYF.

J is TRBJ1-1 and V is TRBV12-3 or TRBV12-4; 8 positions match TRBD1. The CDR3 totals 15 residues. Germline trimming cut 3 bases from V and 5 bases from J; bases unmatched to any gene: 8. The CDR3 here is CASSLQGRGLTEAFF. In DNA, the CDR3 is TGTGCCAGCAGTTTGCAGGGCAGGGGGCTAACTGAAGCTTTCTTT.

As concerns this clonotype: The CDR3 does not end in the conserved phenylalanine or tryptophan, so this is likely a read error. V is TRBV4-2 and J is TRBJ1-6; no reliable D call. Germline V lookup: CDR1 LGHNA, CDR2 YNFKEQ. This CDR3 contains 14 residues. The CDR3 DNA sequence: TGTGCCAACAGCCGAGTTAGCTCGGACTCACCCCTCCACATT. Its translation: CANSRVSSDSPLHI.